This is a list of T cell receptor beta chains from one sample in a study of blood T cell repertoires in COVID-19. Method: immunoSEQ multiplex PCR; TCRdb's copy keeps in-frame clones and lacks some. Seen here are around 500,000 clones, roughly nine tenths observed once, and the top ten hold 6.5% to 9.5%. Sequences were obtained from PBMCs or T cells enriched from blood (not recorded which). The source is an older woman who had recovered from COVID-19. Each CDR3 is given with its conserved first and last residue. The D gene is left open where the match is weak. Expanded clones get a size class; other rows say once, few or many, or leave the size out.

. | TRBJ1-4 | TRBV11-2 | . | CASSLTLGREEKLFF | TGTGCCAGCAGCTTAACCCTGGGGAGGGAGGAAAAACTGTTTTTT
TRBD2 | TRBJ2-3 | TRBV2 | . | CASSFSAGGQADTQYF | TGTGCCAGCAGCTTCTCCGCGGGGGGGCAGGCAGATACGCAGTATTTT
TRBD1 | TRBJ1-2 | TRBV4-1 | once | CASSQTRQGSGYTF | TGCGCCAGCAGCCAAACACGACAGGGAAGTGGCTACACCTTC
TRBD1 | TRBJ1-4 | TRBV14 | . | CASSPSDRVQKLFF | TGTGCCAGCAGCCCTTCCGACAGGGTTCAAAAACTGTTTTTT
TRBD1 | TRBJ1-2 | TRBV24-1 | . | CATSGTGQGPSDGYTF | TGTGCCACCAGTGGTACAGGACAGGGGCCCTCCGATGGCTACACCTTC
. | TRBJ1-1 | TRBV9 | . | CASSRAGNTEAFF | TGTGCCAGCAGCCGTGCGGGGAACACTGAAGCTTTCTTT
TRBD1 | TRBJ2-3 | TRBV11-2 | . | CASGWDRAEDTQYF | TGTGCCAGCGGATGGGACAGGGCCGAAGATACGCAGTATTTT
TRBD1 | TRBJ1-5 | TRBV6-5 | . | CASTPTARGNQPQHF | TGTGCCAGCACCCCGACAGCCAGGGGGAATCAGCCCCAGCATTTT
TRBD2 | TRBJ2-5 | TRBV5-1 | . | CASSLRLAGEETQYF | TGCGCCAGCAGCTTAAGACTAGCGGGGGAAGAGACCCAGTACTTC
. | TRBJ2-5 | TRBV2 | . | CASSDRRGRLQETQYF | TGTGCCAGCAGTGATAGACGAGGGCGACTCCAAGAGACCCAGTACTTC
. | TRBJ1-1 | TRBV2 | . | CASSEVNEAFF | TGTGCCAGCAGTGAAGTAAATGAAGCTTTCTTT
TRBD2 | TRBJ2-1 | TRBV7-2 | once | CASSPRRGGNEQFF | TGTGCCAGCAGCCCTAGGCGGGGGGGGAATGAGCAGTTCTTC
TRBD1 | TRBJ1-1 | TRBV9 | once | CASSGGGAGWTEAFF | TGTGCCAGCAGCGGAGGGGGCGCGGGGTGGACTGAAGCTTTCTTT
TRBD1 | TRBJ2-2 | TRBV7-6 | . | CASSLGQRGTGELFF | TGTGCCAGCAGCTTGGGACAGAGAGGGACCGGGGAGCTGTTTTTT
. | TRBJ1-1 | TRBV27 | . | CASSYGGHIAEAFF | TGTGCCAGCAGCTACGGCGGGCACATCGCTGAAGCTTTCTTT
. | TRBJ2-1 | TRBV3-1/TRBV3-2 | . | CASSPLLRGPSSYNEQFF | TGTGCCAGCAGCCCCCTCCTTAGGGGTCCAAGCTCCTACAATGAGCAGTTCTTC
TRBD1 | TRBJ1-2 | TRBV19 | . | CASNSGQFSNYGYTF | TGTGCCAGTAATTCGGGACAGTTTTCTAACTATGGCTACACCTTC
. | TRBJ1-5 | TRBV30 | . | CAWSSRRSYQPQHF | TGTGCCTGGTCATCCCGTAGAAGTTATCAGCCCCAGCATTTT
. | TRBJ1-5 | TRBV7-5 | . | CARSVGSQYQPQHF | TGTGCCAGAAGCGTCGGGTCGCAGTATCAGCCCCAGCATTTT
. | TRBJ1-1 | TRBV19 | once | CASTRNTEAFF | TGTGCCAGTACTAGGAACACTGAAGCTTTCTTT
TRBD1 | TRBJ1-5 | TRBV18 | . | CASSLGTDHGPQHF | TGTGCCAGCTCACTCGGGACAGACCACGGGCCCCAGCATTTT
. | TRBJ2-2 | TRBV14 | . | CASSHTRGTGELFF | TGTGCCAGCAGCCACACTCGCGGCACCGGGGAGCTGTTTTTT
. | TRBJ2-7 | TRBV25-1 | . | CASSPPGTTSYEQYF | TGTGCCAGCAGTCCCCCCGGGACAACCTCGTACGAGCAGTACTTC
TRBD1 | TRBJ2-3 | TRBV20-1 | . | CSASPPTGVGADTQYF | TGCAGTGCTAGTCCTCCAACAGGGGTGGGCGCAGATACGCAGTATTTT
TRBD1 | TRBJ2-5 | TRBV5-6 | . | CASSSVRGREETQYF | TGTGCCAGCAGCTCAGTCAGGGGGCGTGAGGAGACCCAGTACTTC
TRBD1 | TRBJ1-3 | TRBV7-2 | . | CASSSNRGPGNTIYF | TGTGCCAGCAGCTCAAACAGGGGGCCTGGAAACACCATATATTTT
. | TRBJ1-6 | TRBV19 | . | CASSSGGASTNSPLHF | TGTGCCAGTAGTAGTGGAGGGGCGAGTACGAATTCACCCCTCCACTTT
TRBD2 | TRBJ2-3 | TRBV5-1 | . | CASSFKTSGGPGADTQYF | TGCGCCAGCAGCTTTAAAACTAGCGGGGGGCCTGGGGCAGATACGCAGTATTTT
. | TRBJ1-1 | TRBV5-5 | . | CASSLVWEYTEAFF | TGTGCCAGCAGCTTGGTATGGGAGTACACTGAAGCTTTCTTT
TRBD1 | TRBJ1-5 | TRBV6-1 | . | CASSERQGSNQPQHF | TGTGCCAGCAGTGAAAGACAGGGAAGCAATCAGCCCCAGCATTTT
TRBD1 | TRBJ1-1 | TRBV6-5 | . | CASSTDRGIEAFF | TGTGCCAGCAGCACGGACAGGGGAATTGAAGCTTTCTTT
TRBD1 | TRBJ2-1 | TRBV6-5 | . | CASSYAGGPYNEQFF | TGTGCCAGCAGTTACGCAGGGGGCCCCTACAATGAGCAGTTCTTC
TRBD1 | TRBJ2-3 | TRBV19 | . | CASRQPGGPDTQYF | TGTGCCAGTAGACAACCAGGGGGCCCAGATACGCAGTATTTT
. | TRBJ2-1 | TRBV5-5 | . | CASSYNRPAPKKFF | TGTGCCAGCAGCTACAACAGGCCGGCCCCAAAGAAGTTCTTC
. | TRBJ2-7 | TRBV18 | . | CASSPSTLAYEQYF | TGTGCCAGCTCACCTTCGACTCTTGCCTACGAGCAGTACTTC
TRBD1 | TRBJ2-2 | TRBV2 | . | CASSESGTGKNTGELFF | TGTGCCAGCAGTGAATCGGGGACAGGGAAGAACACCGGGGAGCTGTTTTTT
TRBD1 | TRBJ1-3 | TRBV7-6 | . | CASSISPGGISGNTIYF | TGTGCCAGCAGCATCTCCCCAGGGGGGATCTCTGGAAACACCATATATTTT
TRBD1 | TRBJ2-3 | TRBV11-2 | . | CASSSKGGTGADTQYF | TGTGCCAGCAGCTCCAAAGGGGGGACAGGGGCAGATACGCAGTATTTT
TRBD1 | TRBJ1-6 | TRBV5-1 | . | CASSFGQGGRSPLHF | TGCGCCAGCAGCTTCGGACAGGGTGGTAGATCACCCCTCCACTTT
. | TRBJ1-1 | TRBV30 | . | CAWNQGTLNTEAFF | TGTGCCTGGAACCAAGGGACACTCAACACTGAAGCTTTCTTT
TRBD1 | TRBJ1-6 | TRBV5-1 | . | CASSLLATGLDSPLHF | TGCGCCAGCAGCCTCCTAGCGACAGGGTTGGATTCACCCCTCCACTTT
TRBD1 | TRBJ2-3 | TRBV5-4 | once | CASSSPGQSTDTQYF | TGTGCCAGCAGCTCACCGGGACAGTCAACAGATACGCAGTATTTT
. | TRBJ2-2 | TRBV10-2 | . | CASIKQNTGELFF | TGCGCCAGCATAAAGCAAAACACCGGGGAGCTGTTTTTT
. | TRBJ2-5 | TRBV24-1 | . | CATSDPRAYQETQYF | TGTGCCACCAGTGATCCGCGGGCCTACCAAGAGACCCAGTACTTC
TRBD1 | TRBJ2-1 | TRBV3-1/TRBV3-2 | once | CASSQWGTGGSGEQFF | TGTGCCAGCAGCCAATGGGGGACAGGGGGCAGCGGTGAGCAGTTCTTC
TRBD1 | TRBJ1-1 | TRBV11-2 | . | CASSLDRGNTEAFF | TGTGCCAGCAGCCTTGACAGGGGGAACACTGAAGCTTTCTTT
. | TRBJ1-2 | TRBV7-6 | . | CASSLGPGGYYGYTF | TGTGCCAGCAGCTTAGGACCGGGGGGCTACTATGGCTACACCTTC
TRBD1 | TRBJ1-6 | TRBV6-5 | few | CASGRPGQGGSPLHF | TGTGCCAGCGGACGCCCGGGACAGGGAGGGTCACCCCTCCACTTT
. | TRBJ2-2 | TRBV24-1 | . | CATRGGGPSNTGELFF | TGTGCCACCAGAGGGGGGGGCCCCTCGAACACCGGGGAGCTGTTTTTT
TRBD2 | TRBJ2-1 | TRBV6-5 | . | CASSYPRGGEANEQFF | TGTGCCAGCAGTTATCCGCGGGGGGGCGAGGCGAATGAGCAGTTCTTC
. | TRBJ2-3 | TRBV28 | . | CASSLGGTWGTDTQYF | TGTGCCAGCAGTTTAGGCGGCACTTGGGGCACAGATACGCAGTATTTT